This T cell receptor beta chain stems from a study of T cell responses to AZD1222 COVID-19 vaccine (dated by TCRdb to the early 2020s). About the investigation overall: AZD1222 recipients given second doses at about 4 weeks or at about 12 weeks were pooled, since spike-specific TCR depth and breadth were not found to differ between the two schedules. Enrollment into the trials was organized by age into subgroups of 18-55, 56-69 and 70-plus years, and those subgroups contained approximately 160, 26 and 62 TCR-sequenced participants, respectively. TCR sequencing was performed for over 230 trial participants, of whom roughly 200 were given two doses of AZD1222 and some 25 were given two doses of MenACWY control vaccine.

Concerning this clone itself: Its target antigen remains unknown. No base qualities exist here, and no much larger clone lies one base off it.

The CDR3 regions of human TCRbeta chains were analyzed by immunosequencing. On the authors' methods: Repertoire TCRs were checked for matches against a reference library of SARS-CoV-2-specific TCRs that had been generated using the MIRA antigen-specificity platform. Breadth was defined as the fraction of unique TCRs that were SARS-CoV-2-associated, and depth was defined as the fraction of total T cells that were SARS-CoV-2-associated. Each spike-specific TCR was assigned to its reactive spike region and to a CD4 or CD8 class using the MIRA data. Log10-transformed breadth and depth values were compared by one-way ANOVA with Sidak's multiple comparisons tests. TCRdb limited this immuneACCESS table to in-frame rearrangements with V and J called. A share of clones is missing; checked studies link under half to unresolved V genes, and the rest is unexplained. V, J and clone size derive from that table, while D and trimming were established from the DNA sequence. For this sample there are some 150,000 clones; just under 95% appear just once. The ten top clones hold roughly 5% of the sample.

The CDR1 and CDR2 encoded by the germline V gene (reference sequence) are SGHKS and YYEKEE. V loses 5 bases, J loses 4 bases, and the germline ends lie 18 bases apart. There are 15 amino acids in the CDR3, from cysteine to phenylalanine inclusive. This entry keeps only the CDR3 DNA: 45 bases, framed from base 1. What the authors observed across the whole study: Reportedly, almost half of the unique spike-specific TCRs recognized epitopes lying outside the regions that are mutated in the B.1.351 and B.1.1.7 variants. Conclusions about previously exposed vaccinees were limited because only 5 or 6 AZD1222 recipients were SARS-CoV-2 seropositive at baseline. No day 14 peak-response samples were available, so repertoires were characterized only after the peak T cell response. A significant rise in spike-specific TCR breadth and depth was observed after two AZD1222 doses relative to day 0 and relative to MenACWY recipients. Most participants were white British and females outnumbered males, and the authors suggested that clonal diversity may have been underestimated. In the small 56-69-year group, the increase in depth fell short of significance, most likely because of low power. The vaccine-associated CD4 TCRs covered the entire spike protein, and the dominant responses fell in regions 160-218 and 743-854.

The sample's time point, from its label and the paper: baseline before first vaccination. Vaccinee samples came from UK trials COV001 and COV002, including a single-blind randomized controlled phase 2/3 trial of AZD1222 (ChAdOx1 nCoV-19) in healthy adults. For TCRbeta chain sequencing, PBMC samples from trial participants were taken at day 0 and at day 28 after the second dose. This sample comprised peripheral blood, obtained on day 0 of AZD1222 vaccination. This receptor was taken from an adult in good health. The chain is encoded by TRBV5-5 joined to TRBJ1-2; perhaps TRBD1 is the D gene, with 6 bases matching. The DNA is as follows: TGTGCCAGCAGGAAGGGGGGTGCTGGTGCCTATGGCTACACCTTC. Its amino acids are CASRKGGAGAYGYTF.